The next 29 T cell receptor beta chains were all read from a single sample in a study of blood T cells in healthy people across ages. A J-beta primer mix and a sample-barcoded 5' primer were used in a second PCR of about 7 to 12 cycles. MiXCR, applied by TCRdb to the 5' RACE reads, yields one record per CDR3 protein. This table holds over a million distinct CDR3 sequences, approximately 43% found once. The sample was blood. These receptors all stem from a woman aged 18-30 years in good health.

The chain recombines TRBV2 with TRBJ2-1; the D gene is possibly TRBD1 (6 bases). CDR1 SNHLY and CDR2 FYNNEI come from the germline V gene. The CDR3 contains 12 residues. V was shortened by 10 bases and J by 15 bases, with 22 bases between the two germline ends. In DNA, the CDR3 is TGTGCCACCAAGACTCCCGACAGGATCCCGTTCTTC. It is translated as CATKTPDRIPFF. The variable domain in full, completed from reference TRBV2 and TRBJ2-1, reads EPEVTQTPSHQVTQMGQEVILRCVPISNHLYFYWYRQILGQKVEFLVSFYNNEISEKSEIFDDQFSVERPDGSNFTLKIRSTKLEDSAMYFCATKTPDRIPFFGPGTRLTVL.

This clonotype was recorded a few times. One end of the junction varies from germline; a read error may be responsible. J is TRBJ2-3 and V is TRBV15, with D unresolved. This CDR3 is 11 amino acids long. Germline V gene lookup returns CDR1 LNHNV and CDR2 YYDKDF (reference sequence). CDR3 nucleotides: TGTGCCACGAGCAGCTTTCATACGCAGTATTTT. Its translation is CATSSFHTQYF.

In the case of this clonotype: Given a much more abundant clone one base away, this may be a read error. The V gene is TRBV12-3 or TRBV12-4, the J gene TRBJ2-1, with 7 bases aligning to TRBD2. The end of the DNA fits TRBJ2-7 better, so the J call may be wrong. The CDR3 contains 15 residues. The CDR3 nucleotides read TGTGCCAGCTATGGGCGGGAGAGCTCCTACAATGAGCAGTACTTC. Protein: CASYGRESSYNEQYF.

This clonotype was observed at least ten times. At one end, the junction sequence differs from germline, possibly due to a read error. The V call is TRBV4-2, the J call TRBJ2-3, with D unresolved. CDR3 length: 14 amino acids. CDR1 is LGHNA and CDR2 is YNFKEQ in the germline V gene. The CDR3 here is CASSQGGSTDTQYF. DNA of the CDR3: TGCGCCAGCAGCCAAGGTGGTAGCACAGATACGCAGTATTTT.

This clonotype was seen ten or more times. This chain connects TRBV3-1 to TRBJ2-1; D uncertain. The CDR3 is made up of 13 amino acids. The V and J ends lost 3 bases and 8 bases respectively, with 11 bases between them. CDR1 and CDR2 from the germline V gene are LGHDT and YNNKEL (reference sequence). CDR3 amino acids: CASSQVGFDEQFF. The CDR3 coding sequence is TGTGCCAGCAGCCAGGTGGGGTTCGATGAGCAGTTCTTC.

As DNA, the CDR3 is TGTGCCAGCAGTGCCGCCTACAGGGGCCACGGGCTGAACACTGAAGCTTTCTTT. This codes for CASSAAYRGHGLNTEAFF. The rearrangement uses TRBV6-2 or TRBV6-3 and TRBJ1-1, with 7 bases fitting TRBD1. Per the germline V gene, CDR1 is MNHEY and CDR2 is SVGEGT. The CDR3 spans 18 residues. Trimming cost V 5 bases and J 0 bases; bases outside gene matches: 15.

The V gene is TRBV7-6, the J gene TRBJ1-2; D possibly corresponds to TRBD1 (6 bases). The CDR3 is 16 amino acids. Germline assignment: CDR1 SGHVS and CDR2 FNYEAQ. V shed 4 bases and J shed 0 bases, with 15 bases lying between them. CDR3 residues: CASSSRGGFANYGYTF. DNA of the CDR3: TGTGCCAGCAGCTCACGAGGGGGGTTTGCTAACTATGGCTACACCTTC. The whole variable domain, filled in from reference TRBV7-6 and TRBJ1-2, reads GAGVSQSPRYKVTKRGQDVALRCDPISGHVSLYWYRQALGQGPEFLTYFNYEAQQDKSGLPNDRFSAERPEGSISTLTIQRTEQRDSAMYRCASSSRGGFANYGYTFGSGTRLTVV.

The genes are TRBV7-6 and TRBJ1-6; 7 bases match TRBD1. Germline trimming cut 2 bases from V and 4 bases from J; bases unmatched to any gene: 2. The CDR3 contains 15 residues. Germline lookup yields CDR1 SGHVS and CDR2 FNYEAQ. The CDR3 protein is CASSLRGQYNSPLHF. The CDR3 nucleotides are TGTGCCAGCAGCTTACGGGGACAGTATAATTCACCCCTCCACTTT.

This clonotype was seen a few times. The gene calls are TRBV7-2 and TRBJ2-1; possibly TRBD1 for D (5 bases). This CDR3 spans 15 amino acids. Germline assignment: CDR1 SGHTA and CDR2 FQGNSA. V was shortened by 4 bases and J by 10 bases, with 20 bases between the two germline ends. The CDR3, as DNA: TGTGCCAGCAGCTCCCAGCTCGGGCAGGGCCTCGAGCAGTTCTTC. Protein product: CASSSQLGQGLEQFF.

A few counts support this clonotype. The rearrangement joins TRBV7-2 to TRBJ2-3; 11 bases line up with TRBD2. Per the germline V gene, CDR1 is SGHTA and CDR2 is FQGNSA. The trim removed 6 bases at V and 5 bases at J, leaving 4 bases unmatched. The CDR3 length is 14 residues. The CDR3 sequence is CASSTLAGGDTQYF. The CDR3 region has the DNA TGTGCCAGCAGTACTCTAGCGGGGGGAGATACGCAGTATTTT.

In DNA, the CDR3 is TGTGCCAGCCTGGACAGTCGAATTAACTATGGCTACACCTTC. Translation gives CASLDSRINYGYTF. The V and J genes are TRBV28 and TRBJ1-2; tentatively, D is TRBD1 (6 bases). CDR3 length: 14 amino acids. The germline V gene has CDR1 MDHEN and CDR2 SYDVKM. V gave up 8 bases and J gave up 1 base, with 14 bases separating them.

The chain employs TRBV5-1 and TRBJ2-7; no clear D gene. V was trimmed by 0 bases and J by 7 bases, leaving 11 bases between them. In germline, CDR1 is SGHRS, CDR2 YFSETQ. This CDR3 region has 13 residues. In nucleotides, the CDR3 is TGCGCCAGCAGCTTGGAAGGTAACTCTGAGCAGTACTTC. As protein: CASSLEGNSEQYF.

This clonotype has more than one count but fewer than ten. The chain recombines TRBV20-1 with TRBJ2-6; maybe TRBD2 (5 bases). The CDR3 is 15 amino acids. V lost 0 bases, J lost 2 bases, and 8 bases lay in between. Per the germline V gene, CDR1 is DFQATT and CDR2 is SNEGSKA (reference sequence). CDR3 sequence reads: CSARDRRPGANVLTF. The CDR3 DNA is TGCAGTGCTAGAGATCGGAGGCCTGGGGCCAACGTCCTGACTTTC.

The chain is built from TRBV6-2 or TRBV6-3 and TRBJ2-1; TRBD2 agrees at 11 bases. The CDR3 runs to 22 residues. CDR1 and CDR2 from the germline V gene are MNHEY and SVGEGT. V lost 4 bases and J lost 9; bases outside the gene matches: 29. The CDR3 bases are TGTGCCAGCAGTTTACGATTCGAGATGTGGCTAGCGGGGGGCGCCCAAATGGGTGAGCAGTTCTTC. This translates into CASSLRFEMWLAGGAQMGEQFF.

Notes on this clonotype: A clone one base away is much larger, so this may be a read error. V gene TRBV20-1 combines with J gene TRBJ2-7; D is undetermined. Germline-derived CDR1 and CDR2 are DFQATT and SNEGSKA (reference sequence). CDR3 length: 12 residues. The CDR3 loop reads CRARKGGYEQYF. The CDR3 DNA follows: TGCAGGGCTAGGAAGGGTGGCTACGAGCAGTACTTC.

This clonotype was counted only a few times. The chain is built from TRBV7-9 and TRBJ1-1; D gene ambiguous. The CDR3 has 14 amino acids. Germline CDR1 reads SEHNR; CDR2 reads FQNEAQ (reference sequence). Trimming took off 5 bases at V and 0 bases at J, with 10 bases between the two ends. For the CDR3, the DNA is TGTGCCAGCAGCCCCGTGAGAATGAACACTGAAGCTTTCTTT. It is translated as CASSPVRMNTEAFF.

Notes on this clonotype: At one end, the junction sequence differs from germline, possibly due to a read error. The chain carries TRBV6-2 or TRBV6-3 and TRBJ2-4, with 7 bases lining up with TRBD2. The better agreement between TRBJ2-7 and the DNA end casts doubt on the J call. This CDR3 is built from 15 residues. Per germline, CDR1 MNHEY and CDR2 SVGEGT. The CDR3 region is CAGSYPRDYFYEQYF. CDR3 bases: TGTGCCGGCAGTTACCCCCGGGACTACTTTTACGAGCAGTACTTC.

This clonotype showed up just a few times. CDR3 sequence reads: CASSFGALAGTDTQYF. The CDR3 nucleotides read TGTGCCAGCAGCTTTGGAGCCCTAGCTGGCACAGATACGCAGTATTTT. The chain carries TRBV7-2 and TRBJ2-3; TRBD2 might be the D (5 bases). Germline V gene sequence: CDR1 SGHTA, CDR2 FQGNSA. CDR3 length equals 16 residues. The V end lost 3 bases, the J end lost 1 base, and 14 bases lay between the germline ends.

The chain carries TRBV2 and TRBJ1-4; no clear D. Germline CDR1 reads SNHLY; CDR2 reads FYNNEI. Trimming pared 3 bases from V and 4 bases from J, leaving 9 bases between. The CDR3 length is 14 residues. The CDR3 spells CASSEVQLNEKLFF. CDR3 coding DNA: TGTGCCAGCAGTGAGGTTCAGCTTAATGAAAAACTGTTTTTT. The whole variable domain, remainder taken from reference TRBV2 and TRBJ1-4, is EPEVTQTPSHQVTQMGQEVILRCVPISNHLYFYWYRQILGQKVEFLVSFYNNEISEKSEIFDDQFSVERPDGSNFTLKIRSTKLEDSAMYFCASSEVQLNEKLFFGSGTQLSVL.

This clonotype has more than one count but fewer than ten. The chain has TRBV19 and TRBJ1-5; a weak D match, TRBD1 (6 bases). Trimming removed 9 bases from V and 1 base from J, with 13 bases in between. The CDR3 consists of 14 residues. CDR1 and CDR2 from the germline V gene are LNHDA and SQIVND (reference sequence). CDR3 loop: CASSDRRSNQPQHF. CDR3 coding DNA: TGTGCCAGCTCCGACAGGAGGAGCAATCAGCCCCAGCATTTT.

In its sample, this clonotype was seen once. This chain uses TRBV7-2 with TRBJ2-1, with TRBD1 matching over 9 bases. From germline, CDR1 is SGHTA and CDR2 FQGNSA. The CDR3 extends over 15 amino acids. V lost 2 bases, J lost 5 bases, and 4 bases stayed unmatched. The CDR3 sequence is CASSLTTGGNNEQFF. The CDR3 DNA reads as TGTGCCAGCAGCTTAACGACAGGGGGAAACAATGAGCAGTTCTTC.

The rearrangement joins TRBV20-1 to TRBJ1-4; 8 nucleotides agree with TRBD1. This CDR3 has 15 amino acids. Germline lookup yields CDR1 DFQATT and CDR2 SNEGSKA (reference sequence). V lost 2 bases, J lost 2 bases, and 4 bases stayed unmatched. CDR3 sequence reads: CSARQRQGTNEKLFF. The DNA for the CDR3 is TGCAGTGCTAGACAGAGACAGGGGACTAATGAAAAACTGTTTTTT.

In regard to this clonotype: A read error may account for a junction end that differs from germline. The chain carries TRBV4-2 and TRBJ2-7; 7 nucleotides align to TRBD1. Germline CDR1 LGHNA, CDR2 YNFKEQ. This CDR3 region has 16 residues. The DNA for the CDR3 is TGTACCAGCAGCCTGGGGTCGGGACAGCGACCCTACGAGCAGTACTTC. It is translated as CTSSLGSGQRPYEQYF.

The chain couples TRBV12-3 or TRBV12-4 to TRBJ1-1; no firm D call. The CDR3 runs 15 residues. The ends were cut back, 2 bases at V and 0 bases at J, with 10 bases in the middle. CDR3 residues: CASSLLAALNTEAFF. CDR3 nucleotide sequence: TGTGCCAGCAGTTTATTAGCTGCGCTGAACACTGAAGCTTTCTTT.

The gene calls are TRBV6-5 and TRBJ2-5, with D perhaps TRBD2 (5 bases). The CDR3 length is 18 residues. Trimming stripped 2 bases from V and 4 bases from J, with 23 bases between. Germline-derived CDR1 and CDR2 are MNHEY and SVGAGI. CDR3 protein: CASSYAGRGGSWRETQYF. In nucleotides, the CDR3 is TGTGCCAGCAGTTACGCGGGTCGCGGAGGTTCATGGAGAGAGACCCAGTACTTC.

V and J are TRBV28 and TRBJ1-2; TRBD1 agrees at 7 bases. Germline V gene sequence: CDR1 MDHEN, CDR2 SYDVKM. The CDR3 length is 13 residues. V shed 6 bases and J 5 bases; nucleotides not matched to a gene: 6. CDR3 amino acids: CASRYDRAYGYTF. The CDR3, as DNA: TGTGCCAGCAGATACGACAGGGCTTATGGCTACACCTTC.

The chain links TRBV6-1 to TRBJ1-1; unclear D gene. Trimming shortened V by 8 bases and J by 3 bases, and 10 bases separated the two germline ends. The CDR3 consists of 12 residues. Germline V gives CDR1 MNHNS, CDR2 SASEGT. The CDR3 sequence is CASSRSYTEAFF. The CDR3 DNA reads TGTGCCAGCTCCAGGAGCTACACTGAAGCTTTCTTT.

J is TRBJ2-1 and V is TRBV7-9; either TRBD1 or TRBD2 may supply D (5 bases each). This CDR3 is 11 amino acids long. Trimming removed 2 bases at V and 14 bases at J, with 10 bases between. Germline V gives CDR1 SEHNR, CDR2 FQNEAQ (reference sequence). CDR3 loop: CASSLWGIEFF. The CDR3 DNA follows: TGTGCCAGCAGCTTATGGGGGATCGAGTTCTTC.

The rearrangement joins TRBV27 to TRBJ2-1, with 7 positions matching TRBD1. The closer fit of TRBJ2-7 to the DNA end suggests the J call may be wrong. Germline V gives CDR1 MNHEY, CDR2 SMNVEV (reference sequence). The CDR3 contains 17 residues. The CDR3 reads CASSRHLQGSSYNEQYF. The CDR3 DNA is TGTGCCAGCAGCCGCCACCTACAGGGGAGCTCCTACAATGAGCAGTACTTC.